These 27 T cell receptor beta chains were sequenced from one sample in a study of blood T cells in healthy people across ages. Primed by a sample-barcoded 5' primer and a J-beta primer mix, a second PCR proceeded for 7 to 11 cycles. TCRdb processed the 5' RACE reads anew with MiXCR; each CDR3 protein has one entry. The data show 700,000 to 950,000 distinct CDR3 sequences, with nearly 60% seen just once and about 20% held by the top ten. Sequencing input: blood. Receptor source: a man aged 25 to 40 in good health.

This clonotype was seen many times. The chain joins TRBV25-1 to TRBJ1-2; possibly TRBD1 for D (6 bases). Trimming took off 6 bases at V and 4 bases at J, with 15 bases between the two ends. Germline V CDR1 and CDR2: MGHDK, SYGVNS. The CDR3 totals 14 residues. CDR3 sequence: CASRSGGRVYGYTF. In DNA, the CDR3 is TGTGCCAGCAGATCCGGGGGGCGCGTCTATGGCTACACCTTC.

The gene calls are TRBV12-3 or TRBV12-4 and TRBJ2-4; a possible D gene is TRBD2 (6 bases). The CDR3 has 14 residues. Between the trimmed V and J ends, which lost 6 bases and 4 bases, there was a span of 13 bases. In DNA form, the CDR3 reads TGTGCCAGCAGACCCAGCGGGTGGAAAAACATTCAGTACTTC. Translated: CASRPSGWKNIQYF.

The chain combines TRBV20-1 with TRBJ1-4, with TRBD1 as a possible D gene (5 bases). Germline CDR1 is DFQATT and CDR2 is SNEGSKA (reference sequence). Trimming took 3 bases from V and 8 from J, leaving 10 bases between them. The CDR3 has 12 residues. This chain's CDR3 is CSASGDLEKLFF. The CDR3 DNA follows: TGCAGTGCTAGCGGGGACCTCGAAAAACTGTTTTTT.

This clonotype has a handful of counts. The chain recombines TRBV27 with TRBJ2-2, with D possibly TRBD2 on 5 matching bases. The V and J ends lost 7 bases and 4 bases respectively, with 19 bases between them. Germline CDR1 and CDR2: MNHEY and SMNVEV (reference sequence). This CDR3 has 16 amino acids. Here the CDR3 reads CASTHLDPRGTGELFF. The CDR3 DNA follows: TGTGCCAGCACCCATTTGGACCCTCGGGGCACCGGGGAGCTGTTTTTT.

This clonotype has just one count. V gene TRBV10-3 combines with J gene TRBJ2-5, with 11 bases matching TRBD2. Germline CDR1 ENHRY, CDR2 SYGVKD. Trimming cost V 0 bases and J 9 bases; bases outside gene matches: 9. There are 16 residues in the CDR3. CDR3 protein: CAISESASGGYSAQYF. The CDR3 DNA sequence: TGTGCCATCAGTGAGTCGGCTAGCGGGGGGTATTCGGCCCAGTACTTC.

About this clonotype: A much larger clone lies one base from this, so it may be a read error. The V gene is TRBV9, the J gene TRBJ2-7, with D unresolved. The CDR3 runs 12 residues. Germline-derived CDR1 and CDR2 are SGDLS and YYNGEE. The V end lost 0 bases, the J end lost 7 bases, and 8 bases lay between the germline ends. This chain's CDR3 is CASSVVGNEQYF. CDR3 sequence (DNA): TGTGCCAGCAGCGTAGTGGGCAATGAGCAGTACTTC.

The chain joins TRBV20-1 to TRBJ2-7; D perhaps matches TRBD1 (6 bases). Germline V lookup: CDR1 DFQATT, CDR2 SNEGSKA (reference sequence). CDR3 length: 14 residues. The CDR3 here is CRVAGDGRSYEQYF. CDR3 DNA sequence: TGCAGGGTCGCAGGGGACGGAAGATCCTACGAGCAGTACTTC.

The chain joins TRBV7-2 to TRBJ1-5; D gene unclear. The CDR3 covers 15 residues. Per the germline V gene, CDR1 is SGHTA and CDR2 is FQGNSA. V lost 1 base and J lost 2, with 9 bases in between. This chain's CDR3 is CASSLVDMGNQPQHF. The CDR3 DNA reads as TGTGCCAGCAGCTTAGTCGACATGGGCAATCAGCCCCAGCATTTT.

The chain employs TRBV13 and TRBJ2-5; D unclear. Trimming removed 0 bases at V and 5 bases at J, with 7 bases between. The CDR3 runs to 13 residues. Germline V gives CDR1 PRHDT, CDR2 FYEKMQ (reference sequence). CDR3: CASSLGWAETQYF. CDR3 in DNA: TGTGCCAGCAGCTTAGGTTGGGCTGAGACCCAGTACTTC. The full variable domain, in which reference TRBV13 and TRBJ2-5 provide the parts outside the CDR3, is AAGVIQSPRHLIKEKRETATLKCYPIPRHDTVYWYQQGPGQDPQFLISFYEKMQSDKGSIPDRFSAQQFSDYHSELNMSSLELGDSALYFCASSLGWAETQYFGPGTRLLVL.

Here the CDR3 reads CASSQAQSSVPSYNEQFF. CDR3 in DNA: TGCGCCAGCAGCCAAGCCCAGTCAAGCGTTCCGTCCTACAATGAGCAGTTCTTC. The chain recombines TRBV4-1 with TRBJ2-1; no reliable D call. Trimming took 1 base from V and 1 from J, leaving 17 bases between them. From germline, CDR1 is MGHRA and CDR2 YSYEKL. This CDR3 has 18 residues.

The CDR3 nucleotides read TGTGCCACCAGCAGAGATCGGAGGGCTAGCGTAGAGACCCAGTACTTC. Amino acids: CATSRDRRASVETQYF. J is TRBJ2-5 and V is TRBV15, with D perhaps TRBD2 (6 bases). CDR1 LNHNV and CDR2 YYDKDF come from the germline V gene (reference sequence). Trimming stripped 0 bases from V and 4 bases from J, with 15 bases between. The CDR3 runs to 16 residues.

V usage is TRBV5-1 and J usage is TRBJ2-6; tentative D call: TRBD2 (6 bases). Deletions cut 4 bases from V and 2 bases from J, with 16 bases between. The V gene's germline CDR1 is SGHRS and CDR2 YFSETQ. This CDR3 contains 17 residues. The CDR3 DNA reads TGCGCCAGCAGCCCTGGCCGGGGGTACACTGGGGCCAACGTCCTGACTTTC. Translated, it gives CASSPGRGYTGANVLTF.

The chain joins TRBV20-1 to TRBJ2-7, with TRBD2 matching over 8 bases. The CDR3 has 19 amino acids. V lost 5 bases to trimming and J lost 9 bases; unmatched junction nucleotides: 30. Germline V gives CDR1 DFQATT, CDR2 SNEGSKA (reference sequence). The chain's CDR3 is CSAERPGQFSKAGVIGQYF. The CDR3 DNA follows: TGCAGTGCTGAGAGGCCCGGCCAGTTTTCCAAAGCGGGAGTGATCGGGCAGTACTTC.

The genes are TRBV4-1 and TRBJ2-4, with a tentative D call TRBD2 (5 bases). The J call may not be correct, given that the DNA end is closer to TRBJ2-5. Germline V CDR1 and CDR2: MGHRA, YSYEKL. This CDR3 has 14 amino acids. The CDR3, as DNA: TGCGCCAGCAGCCAAGATTCTAGCAAGGAGACCCAGTACTTC. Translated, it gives CASSQDSSKETQYF.

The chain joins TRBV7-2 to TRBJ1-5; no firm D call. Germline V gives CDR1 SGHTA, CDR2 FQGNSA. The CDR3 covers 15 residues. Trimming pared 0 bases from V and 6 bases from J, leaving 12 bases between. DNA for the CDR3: TGTGCCAGCAGCTTAGCGGGTGGGTTCGGTCAGCCCCAGCATTTT. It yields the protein CASSLAGGFGQPQHF. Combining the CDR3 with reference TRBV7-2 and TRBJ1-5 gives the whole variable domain GAGVSQSPSNKVTEKGKDVELRCDPISGHTALYWYRQSLGQGLEFLIYFQGNSAPDKSGLPSDRFSAERTGGSVSTLTIQRTQQEDSAVYLCASSLAGGFGQPQHFGDGTRLSIL.

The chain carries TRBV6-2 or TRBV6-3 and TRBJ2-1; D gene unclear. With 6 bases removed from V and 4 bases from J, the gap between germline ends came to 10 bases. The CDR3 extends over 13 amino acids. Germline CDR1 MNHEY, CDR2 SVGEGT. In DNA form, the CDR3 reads TGTGCCAGCAGAGACCCAAATTACAATGAGCAGTTCTTC. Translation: CASRDPNYNEQFF.

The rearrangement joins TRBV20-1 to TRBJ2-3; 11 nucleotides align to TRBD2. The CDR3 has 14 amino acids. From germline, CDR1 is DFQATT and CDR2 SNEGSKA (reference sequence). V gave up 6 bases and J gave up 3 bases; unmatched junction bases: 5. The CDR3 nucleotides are TGCAGTGCCACCGGGACTAGCGGTACAGATACGCAGTATTTT. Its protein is CSATGTSGTDTQYF.

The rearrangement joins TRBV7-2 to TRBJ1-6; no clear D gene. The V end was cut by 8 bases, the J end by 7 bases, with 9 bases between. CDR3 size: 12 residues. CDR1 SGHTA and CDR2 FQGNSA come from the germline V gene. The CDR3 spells CASRRTNSPLHF. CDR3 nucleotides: TGTGCCAGCCGACGGACGAATTCACCCCTCCACTTT. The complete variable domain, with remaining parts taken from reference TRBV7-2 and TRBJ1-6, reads GAGVSQSPSNKVTEKGKDVELRCDPISGHTALYWYRQSLGQGLEFLIYFQGNSAPDKSGLPSDRFSAERTGGSVSTLTIQRTQQEDSAVYLCASRRTNSPLHFGNGTRLTVT.

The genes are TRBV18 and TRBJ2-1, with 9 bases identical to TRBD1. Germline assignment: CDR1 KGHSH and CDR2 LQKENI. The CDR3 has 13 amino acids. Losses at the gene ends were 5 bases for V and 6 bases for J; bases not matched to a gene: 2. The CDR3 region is CASSGDRVNEQFF. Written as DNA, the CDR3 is TGTGCCAGCTCAGGGGACAGGGTCAATGAGCAGTTCTTC.

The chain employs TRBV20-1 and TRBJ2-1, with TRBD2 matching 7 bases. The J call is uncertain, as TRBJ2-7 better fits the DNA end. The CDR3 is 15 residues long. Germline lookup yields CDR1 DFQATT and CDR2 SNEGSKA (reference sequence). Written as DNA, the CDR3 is TGCAGTGCTAGTTATCCGGGGGGATACTACAATGAGCAGTACTTC. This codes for CSASYPGGYYNEQYF.

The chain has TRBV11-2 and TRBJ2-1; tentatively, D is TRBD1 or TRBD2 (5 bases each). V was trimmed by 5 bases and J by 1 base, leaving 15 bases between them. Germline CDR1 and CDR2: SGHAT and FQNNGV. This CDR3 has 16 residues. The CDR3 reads CASSLFGAESYNEQFF. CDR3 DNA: TGTGCCAGCAGCCTCTTCGGGGCGGAATCCTACAATGAGCAGTTCTTC.

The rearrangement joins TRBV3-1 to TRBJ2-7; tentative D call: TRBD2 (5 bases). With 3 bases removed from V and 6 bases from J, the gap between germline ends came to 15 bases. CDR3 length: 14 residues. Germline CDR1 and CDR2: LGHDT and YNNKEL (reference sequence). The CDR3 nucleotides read TGTGCCAGCAGCCATGAGGGAAGGGTATGCGAGCAGTACTTC. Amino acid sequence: CASSHEGRVCEQYF.

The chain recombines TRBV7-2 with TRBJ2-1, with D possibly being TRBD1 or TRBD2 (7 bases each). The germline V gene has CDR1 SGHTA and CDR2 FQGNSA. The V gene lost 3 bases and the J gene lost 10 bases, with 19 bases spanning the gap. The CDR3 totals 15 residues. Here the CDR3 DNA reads TGTGCCAGCAGCTTCCGACAGGGAGGGTATATCGAGCAGTTCTTC. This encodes CASSFRQGGYIEQFF.

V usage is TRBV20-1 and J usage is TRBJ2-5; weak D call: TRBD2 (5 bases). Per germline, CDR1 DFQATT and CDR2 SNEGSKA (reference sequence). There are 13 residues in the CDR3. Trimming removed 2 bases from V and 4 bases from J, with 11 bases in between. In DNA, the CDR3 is TGCAGTGCTAGAAGAGCTGGAGGAGAGACCCAGTACTTC. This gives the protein CSARRAGGETQYF.

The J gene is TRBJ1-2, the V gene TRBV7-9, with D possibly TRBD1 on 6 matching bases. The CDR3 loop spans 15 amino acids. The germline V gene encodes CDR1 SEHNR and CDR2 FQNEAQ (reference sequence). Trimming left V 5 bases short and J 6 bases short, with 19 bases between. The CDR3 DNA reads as TGTGCCAGCAGCGCATTACAGGGAAGCTTTCATGGCTACACCTTC. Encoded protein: CASSALQGSFHGYTF.

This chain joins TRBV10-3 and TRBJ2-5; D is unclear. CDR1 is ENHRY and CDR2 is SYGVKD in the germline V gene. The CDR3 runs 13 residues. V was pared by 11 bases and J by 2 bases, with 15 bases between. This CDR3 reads CAVNAGRQETQYF. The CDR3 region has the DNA TGTGCCGTCAACGCCGGTAGACAAGAGACCCAGTACTTC.

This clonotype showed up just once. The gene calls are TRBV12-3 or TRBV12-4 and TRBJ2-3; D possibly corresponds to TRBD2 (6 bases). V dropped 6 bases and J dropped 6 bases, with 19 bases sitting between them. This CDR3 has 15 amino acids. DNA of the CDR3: TGTGCCAGCAGCCCCGGGAGAACCGCAACGGATACGCAGTATTTT. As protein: CASSPGRTATDTQYF.